Reported below is one T cell receptor (beta chain). Its antigen remains unknown. Trimming cost V 1 base and J 1 base, with 5 bases left between them. Germline V lookup: CDR1 LNHDA, CDR2 SQIVND (reference sequence). The CDR3 is 14 residues long. Patients aged 2 to 39 years had fewer naive and more memory CD4+ and CD8+ T cells. Sorting split CD4+ cells into CD25-high CD127-low Tregs and CD25-low CD127-high conventional T cells. The primer mix had 52 TRBV and 13 TRBJ primers. Clones were read by immunoSEQ multiplex PCR, and TCRdb kept only the in-frame ones, dropping some. Of 25,000 to 30,000 clones listed, around 93% are singletons. The source of the sample is a study of regulatory T cells. Study-level points and caveats: Hydrophobic residues at CDR3 positions 6 and 7 were enriched in conventional CD4+ T cells of CD3G-deficient patients. Skewed V and J usage and few unique V-J pairs marked patient repertoires, most in Tregs.

This chain links TRBV19 with TRBJ2-4; D remains unclear. The sequencing sample was made of conventional CD4+ T cells sorted from blood. The clonotype comes from a person between 18 and 35 years old with CD3G deficiency. The CDR3 protein is CASSIVGAKNIQYF. CDR3 bases: TGTGCCAGTAGTATAGTGGGGGCCAAAAACATTCAGTACTTC.